A single sample gave rise to the 25 T cell receptor beta chains below, sequenced in a study of tumor-infiltrating lymphocytes in primary liver carcinoma. Starting from 500 ng of total RNA, TCR beta cDNA was produced with a primer in the constant region. Slightly modified ARM-PCR served as the procedure for the TCR beta libraries. These libraries came from three rounds of nested multiplex PCR. The two initial PCR rounds, nine to eleven cycles each, used TRBV1-TRBV30 forward and C-beta reverse primers. TCRdb processed the multiplex PCR reads anew with MiXCR; each CDR3 protein has one entry. The sample lists about 130,000 distinct CDR3 sequences, roughly three fifths occurring once. DNA and RNA were both co-extracted from approximately 20-30 mg of bulk tissue that had not been sorted. The sequencing sample was made of liver tumor tissue from sampling region 3. Subset defined: tumor region T3, left-lateral pole. The receptors stem from a woman aged 60-75 years with primary liver carcinoma and hepatitis B virus infection.

Regarding this clonotype: A read error may be the cause here, since a much bigger clone is one base away. The V call is TRBV4-1, the J call TRBJ1-5; possibly TRBD1 for D (6 bases). This CDR3 region has 14 residues. Germline assignment: CDR1 MGHRA and CDR2 YSYEKL. The CDR3 here is CANSRGQTNQPQHF. CDR3 DNA: TGCGCCAACAGCCGCGGACAGACCAATCAGCCCCAGCATTTT.

As to this clonotype: The junction and the germline gene differ at one end; a read error may be behind it. This chain links TRBV29-1 with TRBJ2-1; 10 positions match TRBD2. Looked up from germline, CDR1 is SQVTM and CDR2 is ANQGSEA. This CDR3 spans 14 amino acids. This CDR3 reads CCVGLAVMYNEQFF. The CDR3 nucleotides read TGCTGCGTTGGACTAGCGGTGATGTACAATGAGCAGTTCTTC.

Points on this clonotype: A read error may produce the germline difference seen at one junction end. The chain is built from TRBV11-2 and TRBJ2-1; 9 positions match TRBD2. CDR3 length: 18 residues. Germline loops: CDR1 SGHAT, CDR2 FQNNGV. The CDR3 is CASSLVLAGGSDPLEQLF. The DNA for the CDR3 is TGTGCCAGCAGCTTAGTATTGGCGGGAGGGTCCGACCCACTTGAGCAGTTATTC.

The sample holds one count of this clonotype. Germline and junction disagree at one end, which may indicate a read error. The chain uses TRBV2 and TRBJ1-1; 9 bases are shared with TRBD1. Germline-derived CDR1 and CDR2 are SNHLY and FYNNEI. There are 14 residues in the CDR3. Written as DNA, the CDR3 is TGTGCCTGCAGTGAGAACAGGGGGCGAACTGAAGCTTTCTTT. Residues: CACSENRGRTEAFF.

To note about this clonotype: This may be a read error: a much more frequent sequence differs by one nucleotide. For the CDR3, the DNA is TGTGCCAGCAGCCTCAAGACAGGGTCCGGTGACCAGTTCTTC. Its translation: CASSLKTGSGDQFF. The chain joins TRBV6-1 to TRBJ2-1, with TRBD1 matching 7 bases. Losses at the gene ends were 6 bases for V and 13 bases for J; bases not matched to a gene: 15. This CDR3 comprises 14 residues. Germline loops: CDR1 MNHNS, CDR2 SASEGT.

Comments on this clonotype: Mismatch with germline at one junction end may stem from a read error. The gene calls are TRBV7-9 and TRBJ1-3; no clear D gene. The germline V gene has CDR1 SEHNR and CDR2 FQNEAQ (reference sequence). The CDR3 has 14 amino acids. CDR3 residues: CAGSLVTTGNTIYF. The DNA of the CDR3 is TGTGCCGGCAGCTTGGTGACAACTGGAAACACCATATATTTT. The variable domain in full, with the rest retrieved from reference TRBV7-9 and TRBJ1-3, is DTGVSQNPRHKITKRGQNVTFRCDPISEHNRLYWYRQTLGQGPEFLTYFQNEAQLEKSRLLSDRFSAERPKGSFSTLEIQRTEQGDSAMYLCAGSLVTTGNTIYFGEGSWLTVV.

The rearrangement links TRBV6-1 to TRBJ2-5, with 9 bases lining up with TRBD2. Germline trimming cut 8 bases from V and 2 bases from J; bases unmatched to any gene: 15. This CDR3 comprises 17 residues. In germline, CDR1 is MNHNS, CDR2 SASEGT. Here the CDR3 reads CASDGGRTSAVQETQYF. CDR3 in DNA: TGTGCCAGCGATGGAGGTAGGACTAGCGCCGTACAAGAGACCCAGTACTTC.

In this sample, this clonotype turned up a few times. This may arise from a read error, as a much more abundant clone is one base away. V gene TRBV12-3 or TRBV12-4 combines with J gene TRBJ1-1; D uncertain. The CDR3 has 12 amino acids. V lost 10 bases and J 1 base, leaving 10 bases between the germline ends. The chain's CDR3 is CANTRRNTEAFF. As DNA, the CDR3 is TGTGCCAACACCAGACGGAACACTGAAGCTTTCTTT.

Notes on this clonotype: The junction departs from the called germline gene at one end, perhaps through a read error. This rearrangement joins TRBV6-1 to TRBJ1-3; D is unclear. The germline V gene has CDR1 MNHNS and CDR2 SASEGT. The CDR3 runs to 13 residues. CDR3 DNA: TGTGCCAGCAGCGAGTGGGCTGGAAACACCATACATTTT. Its protein product is CASSEWAGNTIHF.

About this clonotype itself: At one boundary the junction diverges from the germline segment, which might be a read error. The chain couples TRBV11-2 to TRBJ2-5; TRBD1 might be the D (6 bases). CDR1 SGHAT and CDR2 FQNNGV come from the germline V gene. This CDR3 has 14 amino acids. CDR3 nucleotide sequence: TGTGCCGGCAGCTTAGGGGGACCACAAGAGACCCAGTACTTC. This codes for CAGSLGGPQETQYF.

The gene calls are TRBV6-1 and TRBJ1-1, with 7 bases that match TRBD1. The germline V gene has CDR1 MNHNS and CDR2 SASEGT. V was pared by 6 bases and J by 9 bases, with 13 bases of the junction left unmatched. The CDR3 totals 14 residues. CDR3 coding DNA: TGTGCCAGCAGCGAAAGGGGGCTAGAGGTGCAAGCTTTCTTT. Translation: CASSERGLEVQAFF.

The genes are TRBV28 and TRBJ2-7, with TRBD2 as a possible D gene (7 bases). The germline V gene encodes CDR1 MDHEN and CDR2 SYDVKM. Trimming stripped 3 bases from V and 3 bases from J, with 18 bases between. The CDR3 is 16 residues long. DNA of the CDR3: TGTGCCAGCAGTTTCGGGGTGGCGGGGGCACACTACGAGCAGTACTTC. This translates into CASSFGVAGAHYEQYF.

Note on this clonotype: Possible read error: a much larger clone is one base away. Likely a read error: the CDR3 ends without its conserved phenylalanine or tryptophan. The chain joins TRBV4-1 to TRBJ2-1; TRBD1 aligns across 7 bases. The CDR3 covers 18 residues. The V and J ends lost 0 bases and 5 bases, in that order; junction bases with no gene match: 13. The germline V gene has CDR1 MGHRA and CDR2 YSYEKL. CDR3 sequence (DNA): TGCGCCAGCAGCCAAGATCTGTACGGGACAGCCTTCGACAATGAGCAGTTCCTC. It codes for CASSQDLYGTAFDNEQFL.

The CDR3 sequence: CASSSRGSRGDTDTQYF. The CDR3 DNA sequence: TGCGCCAGCAGCTCCCGGGGGAGCCGAGGGGACACAGATACGCAGTATTTT. The chain employs TRBV5-1 and TRBJ2-3; a possible D gene is TRBD2 (6 bases). Germline V gene sequence: CDR1 SGHRS, CDR2 YFSETQ. V lost 3 bases, J lost 2 bases, and 19 bases lay in between. This CDR3 is built from 17 residues.

Turning to this clonotype: The junction shows a germline mismatch at one end, possibly a read error. The CDR3 nucleotides are TGTGCCAGCAGCTGGAGGGGTTCAGCGGGAAGAACGGGTGAGCAGTCCTTC. Residues: CASSWRGSAGRTGEQSF. The chain joins TRBV11-2 to TRBJ2-1, with TRBD2 matching 7 bases. Germline V lookup: CDR1 SGHAT, CDR2 FQNNGV. The CDR3 is 17 residues long.

This clonotype showed up many times. The chain carries TRBV5-4 and TRBJ2-4; possibly TRBD1 or TRBD2 for D (6 bases each). Germline V gives CDR1 SGHNT, CDR2 YYREEE (reference sequence). The CDR3 sequence is 14 residues long. V lost 3 bases and J lost 9, with 16 bases in between. The CDR3 nucleotides read TGTGCCAGCAGCTCGTCGGAGGGGACATCCATTCAGTACTTC. Protein sequence: CASSSSEGTSIQYF.

Notes on this clonotype: A clone one base away is much larger, so this may be a read error. V gene TRBV11-3 combines with J gene TRBJ2-1; D is ambiguous. The CDR3 is made up of 14 amino acids. From germline, CDR1 is SGHNT and CDR2 YENEEA. CDR3 nucleotide sequence: TGTGCCAGCAGCTTAGGCGTCTCGAACAATGAGCAGTCCTTC. This sequence encodes CASSLGVSNNEQSF.

A remark on this clonotype: Relative to the germline gene, one junction end is altered; a read error may explain this. The chain recombines TRBV6-2 or TRBV6-3 with TRBJ2-7, with TRBD2 matching over 10 bases. CDR3 size: 15 residues. Per germline, CDR1 MNHEY and CDR2 SVGEGT. CDR3 DNA: TGTGTCAGCAGTTTAGCGGGAGGACGCTCCTACGAGGAGTACTTC. Translation gives CVSSLAGGRSYEEYF.

This clonotype has at least ten counts. The rearrangement joins TRBV29-1 to TRBJ2-7, with 7 positions matching TRBD1. The ends lost 2 bases at V and 2 bases at J; junction bases unmatched: 6. CDR1 and CDR2 (germline): SQVTM, ANQGSEA. This CDR3 is 14 amino acids long. The CDR3 region is CSVELTGTPYEQYF. The CDR3 nucleotides read TGCAGCGTTGAACTGACAGGGACCCCCTACGAGCAGTACTTC.

The chain employs TRBV6-6 and TRBJ1-2; TRBD1 might be the D (5 bases). Germline-derived CDR1 and CDR2 are MNHNY and SVGAGI (reference sequence). V was clipped by 2 bases and J by 8 bases, with 12 bases between them. The CDR3 consists of 13 residues. The CDR3 region is CASSYGKRGGYTF. CDR3 nucleotide sequence: TGTGCCAGCAGTTACGGAAAAAGGGGCGGCTACACCTTC.

This rearrangement joins TRBV24-1 to TRBJ2-1, with 9 bases matching TRBD2. The germline CDR1 and CDR2 sequences are KGHDR and SFDVKD. This CDR3 comprises 17 residues. V shed 5 bases and J 3 bases; nucleotides not matched to a gene: 10. CDR3 nucleotides: TGTGCCACCAGTGTTGGGGCTAGCGGGACGCTCTACAATGAGCAGTTCTTC. Protein product: CATSVGASGTLYNEQFF.

By its share, this clonotype is medium-sized. V gene TRBV11-2 combines with J gene TRBJ2-1, with D maybe TRBD2 (5 bases). This CDR3 is built from 15 residues. The ends were cut back, 1 base at V and 4 bases at J, with 11 bases in the middle. CDR1 is SGHAT, CDR2 FQNNGV, per germline. The CDR3 is CASSLAPSSYNEQFF. CDR3 nucleotide sequence: TGTGCCAGCAGCTTAGCGCCTAGCTCTTACAATGAGCAGTTCTTC.

Concerning this clonotype: The junction departs from the called germline gene at one end, perhaps through a read error. V is TRBV11-2 and J is TRBJ2-5; a possible D gene is TRBD2 (5 bases). Germline CDR1 SGHAT, CDR2 FQNNGV. The CDR3 extends over 16 amino acids. The CDR3, as DNA: TGTGCCAGCAGCCAACATTGGGGAGTGTACCATGAGACCCAGTACTTC. Translating it yields CASSQHWGVYHETQYF.

In the case of this clonotype: A much larger clone is a single base away; this may be a read error. The chain is built from TRBV14 and TRBJ1-1; 9 bases fit TRBD1. Looked up from germline, CDR1 is SGHDN and CDR2 is FVKESK. With V trimmed by 4 bases and J by 4 bases, 10 bases remained unmatched. The CDR3 has 16 residues. The CDR3 DNA is TGTGCCAGCAGCCCCCTACAGGGGGCTCGGAGCACTGAAGCTTTCTTT. Protein: CASSPLQGARSTEAFF.

Of note for this clonotype: This may be a read error: a much more frequent sequence differs by one nucleotide. CDR3 residues: CASSRGHSNQPQHF. The CDR3 coding sequence is TGTGCCAGCAGCAGGGGTCATAGCAATCAGCCCCAGCATTTT. This chain links TRBV5-6 with TRBJ1-5; D might be TRBD1 (5 bases). This CDR3 is 14 amino acids long. V was pared by 4 bases and J by 0 bases, with 8 bases between. Germline V gene data show CDR1 as SGHDT and CDR2 as YYEEEE. Filled out from reference TRBV5-6 and TRBJ1-5, the complete variable domain reads DAGVTQSPTHLIKTRGQQVTLRCSPKSGHDTVSWYQQALGQGPQFIFQYYEEEERQRGNFPDRFSGHQFPNYSSELNVNALLLGDSALYLCASSRGHSNQPQHFGDGTRLSIL.